A selection of T cell receptor beta chains follows, all from one sample in a study of shared clonotypes between healthy human individuals. Libraries were prepared by immunoSEQ multiplex PCR; TCRdb keeps only in-frame clonotypes and omits some of them. The sample shows about 1.1 million clones, around 78% of them seen only once. Sequenced: memory CD4+ T cells from PBMCs. These receptors were obtained from a man younger than 35 in good health. Some clones in this sample may be carry-over from other donors' samples. CDR3s include the opening cysteine and the closing phenylalanine or tryptophan. The D gene is left open where the match is weak. For some rows the clone size is stated as once, few or many, or as a class when expanded; others skip it.

size	D	J	V	length	DNA	CDR3
-	-	TRBJ1-5	TRBV9	15	TGTGCCAGCAGCGCCTTCGCAGGGTACGGTCAGCCCCAGCATTTT	CASSAFAGYGQPQHF
-	-	TRBJ2-1	TRBV28	13	TGTGCCAGCAGGAAGGACGGATACAATGAGCAGTTCTTC	CASRKDGYNEQFF
-	TRBD1	TRBJ2-5	TRBV28	14	TGTGCCAGCAGGACAGGGGGCGCAGTGGAGACCCAGTACTTC	CASRTGGAVETQYF
-	-	TRBJ2-1	TRBV2	14	TGTGCCAGCAACGGCAGGAGCTCCTACAATGAGCAGTTCTTC	CASNGRSSYNEQFF
-	TRBD1	TRBJ2-7	TRBV10-3	14	TGTGCCATCAAAGGACAGGGGGCTATCTACGAGCAGTACTTC	CAIKGQGAIYEQYF
few	-	TRBJ1-1	TRBV27	12	TGTGCCACCTCGCGGGGTAGGACTGAAGCTTTCTTT	CATSRGRTEAFF
-	TRBD1	TRBJ2-7	TRBV6-4	13	TGTGCCAGCAGTGCCCTGACAGGGGCCGTGCAGTACTTC	CASSALTGAVQYF
-	-	TRBJ1-1	TRBV2	15	TGTGCCAGCAGTGAAGGGGGGAAGGGGTTTACTGAAGCTTTCTTT	CASSEGGKGFTEAFF
-	-	TRBJ2-4	TRBV6-5	13	TGTGCCAGCAGCGGAGGGGGAGGGTACATTCAGTACTTC	CASSGGGGYIQYF
-	TRBD2	TRBJ2-1	TRBV19	15	TGTGCCAGTAGCAGACTAGCGGGCTCCTACAATGAGCAGTTCTTC	CASSRLAGSYNEQFF
few	-	TRBJ2-1	TRBV4-3	13	TGCGCCAGCAGCCAAGACCTTTACAATGAGCAGTTCTTC	CASSQDLYNEQFF
-	-	TRBJ2-2	TRBV9	14	TGTGCCAGCAGCGCCGTCAGGGGAACCGGGGAGCTGTTTTTT	CASSAVRGTGELFF
-	-	TRBJ1-3	TRBV7-2	13	TGTGCCAGCAGCTTAGGGCCTCGAAACACCGTATATTTT	CASSLGPRNTVYF
-	-	TRBJ2-1	TRBV4-1	18	TGCGCCAGCAGCCAAGAAGCGTATCTCCTATTCTCCTACAATGAGCAGTTCTTC	CASSQEAYLLFSYNEQFF
-	TRBD1	TRBJ2-3	TRBV19	15	TGTGCCAGTAGGACCGGGACAGGGGGTTCAGATACGCAGTATTTT	CASRTGTGGSDTQYF
-	-	TRBJ2-7	TRBV28	12	TGTGCCAGCAGTCCAGGGTGGTACGAGCAGTACTTC	CASSPGWYEQYF
-	-	TRBJ2-7	TRBV18	14	TGTGCCAGCTCACCGGGATTTGGTACCCACGAGCAGTACTTC	CASSPGFGTHEQYF
-	TRBD1	TRBJ1-3	TRBV2	16	TGTGCCAGCAGTAGGCGACAGGGAGGCTCTGGAAACACCATATATTTT	CASSRRQGGSGNTIYF
-	-	TRBJ2-1	TRBV4-3	14	TGCGCCAGCAGCCAATTATCGGGGAGTAATGAGCAGTTCTTC	CASSQLSGSNEQFF
-	-	TRBJ2-6	TRBV28	18	TGTGCCAGCAGTTTTACCCAGGGGCGTAACTCTGGGGCCAACGTCCTGACTTTC	CASSFTQGRNSGANVLTF
-	-	TRBJ2-7	TRBV25-1	15	TGTGCCAGCAGTGAAAGTACAGGGATCTCCTACGAGCAGTACTTC	CASSESTGISYEQYF
-	TRBD1	TRBJ2-5	TRBV12-5	15	TGTGCTAGTGGTTACACCGGGACAGAGGGGGAGACCCAGTACTTC	CASGYTGTEGETQYF
-	TRBD1	TRBJ2-3	TRBV5-4	15	TGTGCCAGCAGCTCCCCGGGACAGGGTGGTGATACGCAGTATTTT	CASSSPGQGGDTQYF
-	-	TRBJ2-3	TRBV4-1	15	TGCGCCAGCAGCCAGGTAACCGGGGACACAGATACGCAGTATTTT	CASSQVTGDTDTQYF
-	TRBD1	TRBJ1-2	TRBV5-6	13	TGTGCCAGCAGCCCGGGACAGGCCTATGGCTACACCTTC	CASSPGQAYGYTF
many	-	TRBJ2-1	TRBV14	15	TGTGCCAGCAGCCAAGATTTATTAGAATACAATGAGCAGTTCTTC	CASSQDLLEYNEQFF
-	-	TRBJ2-1	TRBV15	17	TGTGCCACCAGCAGGCCAGGCGTTCCAAGCTCCTACAATGAGCAGTTCTTC	CATSRPGVPSSYNEQFF
-	-	TRBJ2-5	TRBV9	12	TGTGCCAGCAGCCTTATAGGGGAGACCCAGTACTTC	CASSLIGETQYF
few	-	TRBJ1-2	TRBV5-4	12	TGTGCCAGCAGCTTTACAGCGTATGGCTACACCTTC	CASSFTAYGYTF
many	TRBD2	TRBJ2-1	TRBV28	14	TGTGCCAGCCTAACTAGCGGGAGGGCAAATGAGCAGTTCTTC	CASLTSGRANEQFF
-	-	TRBJ2-1	TRBV5-4	14	TGTGCCAGCACCGTGGGGAACGTTGGTGGTGAGCAGTTCTTC	CASTVGNVGGEQFF
-	TRBD1	TRBJ1-2	TRBV4-1	13	TGCGCCAGCAGCCTAAGGACAGGGAAAGGCTACACCTTC	CASSLRTGKGYTF
-	TRBD2	TRBJ2-3	TRBV6-4	15	TGTGCCAGCAGTGAGGTAGCGGGAAGCACAGATACGCAGTATTTT	CASSEVAGSTDTQYF
-	TRBD2	TRBJ2-1	TRBV6-4	14	TGTGCCAGCATGGGGACTAGCCAGTACAATGAGCAGTTCTTC	CASMGTSQYNEQFF
-	-	TRBJ2-7	TRBV15	13	TGTGCCACCAGCAGAGATCGCCCGGATGAGCAGTACTTC	CATSRDRPDEQYF
-	-	TRBJ2-4	TRBV6-5	14	TGTGCCAGCAGTTACGGCGGTGCCAAAAACATTCAGTACTTC	CASSYGGAKNIQYF
-	-	TRBJ2-1	TRBV7-8	11	TGTGCCAGCAGCCCCAACGGTGAGCAGTTCTTC	CASSPNGEQFF
-	-	TRBJ2-7	TRBV7-2	17	TGTGCCAGCAGCTTAGTAGTGGGAGGCTCGAGGTCCTACGAGCAGTACTTC	CASSLVVGGSRSYEQYF
-	TRBD2	TRBJ2-7	TRBV28	14	TGTGCCAGCAGCCCGGGGGCGGGAGGTCGCGAGCAGTACTTC	CASSPGAGGREQYF
-	-	TRBJ1-4	TRBV5-1	15	TGCGCCAGCAGCTCCACCGGGGGGCGGTATGAAAAACTGTTTTTT	CASSSTGGRYEKLFF
-	TRBD1	TRBJ2-2	TRBV5-1	15	TGCGCCAGCAGCCACGGACAGGGACGCACCGGGGAGCTGTTTTTT	CASSHGQGRTGELFF